Shown below are 8 T cell receptor beta chains from a single sample sequenced in a study of blood T cells in healthy people across ages. A second roughly 7 to 12 cycle PCR used barcoded and J-beta primers. TCRdb used MiXCR to reprocess the 5' RACE reads, holding one entry per CDR3 protein. The repertoire holds 600,000 to 1,000,000 distinct CDR3 sequences, with over 45% as singletons. The sample was blood. The source is a man aged 25-45 years in good health.

This chain joins TRBV6-6 and TRBJ1-2; D unresolved. CDR3 length: 13 amino acids. With 2 bases removed from V and 2 bases from J, the gap between germline ends came to 6 bases. Germline loops: CDR1 MNHNY, CDR2 SVGAGI (reference sequence). The CDR3 region has the DNA TGTGCCAGCAGTTACCAGACCAACTATGGCTACACCTTC. It is translated as CASSYQTNYGYTF.

The chain employs TRBV7-9 and TRBJ1-6, with D uncertain. The ends were cut back, 4 bases at V and 10 bases at J, with 11 bases in the middle. CDR1 is SEHNR, CDR2 FQNEAQ, per germline (reference sequence). This CDR3 is built from 13 residues. CDR3 protein: CASSSSVRSPLHF. The CDR3 region has the DNA TGTGCCAGCAGCTCCTCGGTACGCTCACCCCTCCACTTT.

This clonotype was observed a single time. This may come from a read error, since a much larger clone is one base off. The chain employs TRBV7-9 and TRBJ1-4; perhaps TRBD1 as D (6 bases). The CDR3 covers 14 residues. CDR1 and CDR2 from the germline V gene are SEHNR and FQNEAQ (reference sequence). The chain's CDR3 is CASGFGGGSEKLFF. The CDR3 coding sequence is TGTGCCAGCGGCTTCGGGGGCGGCAGTGAAAAACTGTTTTTT.

This CDR3 reads CATSEAAADEQYF. The CDR3 coding sequence is TGTGCCACCAGTGAGGCGGCTGCCGACGAGCAGTACTTC. This chain joins TRBV24-1 and TRBJ2-7; D is undetermined. From germline, CDR1 is KGHDR and CDR2 SFDVKD. Trimming left V 4 bases short and J 5 bases short, with 11 bases between. This CDR3 has 13 residues.

The chain recombines TRBV29-1 with TRBJ2-7; TRBD1 might be the D (6 bases). CDR3 length equals 11 residues. The germline V and J ends were trimmed by 7 bases and 3 bases, with 10 bases remaining between them. CDR1 is SQVTM and CDR2 is ANQGSEA in the germline V gene. This CDR3 is CSGMDSYEQYF. The DNA of the CDR3 is TGCAGCGGTATGGACAGCTACGAGCAGTACTTC.

The chain uses TRBV29-1 and TRBJ2-7; 7 bases match TRBD2. Germline lookup yields CDR1 SQVTM and CDR2 ANQGSEA. The CDR3 length is 15 residues. V was clipped by 4 bases and J by 7 bases; unmatched bases: 16. The CDR3 nucleotides are TGCAGCGTTGGAACTGTAAGCGGGACCCACAATGAGCAGTACTTC. This codes for CSVGTVSGTHNEQYF.

This rearrangement joins TRBV5-1 to TRBJ2-3; D is perhaps TRBD2 (7 bases). Germline loops: CDR1 SGHRS, CDR2 YFSETQ. This CDR3 is built from 16 residues. Trimming cost V 3 bases and J 2 bases, with 16 bases left between them. The CDR3 loop reads CASSSDEGGPTDTQYF. In DNA form, the CDR3 reads TGCGCCAGCAGCTCCGATGAGGGGGGGCCCACAGATACGCAGTATTTT.

This clonotype has a handful of counts. This chain uses TRBV7-2 with TRBJ2-5; D uncertain. Germline V gives CDR1 SGHTA, CDR2 FQGNSA. This CDR3 has 14 residues. V lost 5 bases to trimming and J lost 4 bases, with 14 bases between them. The CDR3 sequence: CASSLQLGRETQYF. The CDR3 bases are TGTGCCAGCAGCCTACAATTGGGTAGAGAGACCCAGTACTTC.